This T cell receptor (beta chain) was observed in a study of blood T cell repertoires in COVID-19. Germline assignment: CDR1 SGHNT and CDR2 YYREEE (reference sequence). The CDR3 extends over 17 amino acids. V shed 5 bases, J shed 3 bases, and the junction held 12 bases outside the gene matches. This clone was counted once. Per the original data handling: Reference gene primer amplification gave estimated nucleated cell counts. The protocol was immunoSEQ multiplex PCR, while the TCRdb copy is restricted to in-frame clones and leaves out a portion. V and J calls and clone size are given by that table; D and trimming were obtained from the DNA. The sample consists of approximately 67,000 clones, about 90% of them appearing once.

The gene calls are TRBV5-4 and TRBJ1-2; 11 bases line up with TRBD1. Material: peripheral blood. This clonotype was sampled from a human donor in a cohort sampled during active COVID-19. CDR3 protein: CASSPGQGGPIYYGYTF. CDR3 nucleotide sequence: TGTGCCAGCAGTCCGGGACAGGGGGGCCCTATTTACTATGGCTACACCTTC.